A single sample is the source of the 16 T cell receptor beta chains below, sequenced in a study of control samples from healthy donors and cancer patients. TCRdb's copy holds only in-frame clones and misses some; the assay was immunoSEQ multiplex PCR. The top ten hold about 15% of the sample, which has about 160,000 clones, around 94% seen once. Sequencing was carried out using PBMCs. The receptors stem from a man aged 55 to 70 with colorectal cancer.

V usage is TRBV15 and J usage is TRBJ1-1; D is undetermined. CDR1 LNHNV and CDR2 YYDKDF come from the germline V gene (reference sequence). V dropped 1 base and J dropped 13 bases, with 19 bases sitting between them. The CDR3 totals 14 residues. The DNA of the CDR3 is TGTGCCACCAGCAGAGCCCATCCCAGGACGTCTGGTTTCTTT. Translating it yields CATSRAHPRTSGFF.

As to this clone: A read error is possible here, since a much larger clone lies one base away. The gene calls are TRBV4-1 and TRBJ2-7; tentatively, D is TRBD1 (5 bases). The CDR3 consists of 15 residues. CDR1 and CDR2 from the germline V gene are MGHRA and YSYEKL. CDR3 region: CASSQGQSLPYGQYF. CDR3 sequence (DNA): TGCGCCAGCAGCCAAGGACAGTCCCTTCCCTACGGGCAGTACTTC.

The chain employs TRBV19 and TRBJ2-1; TRBD2 might be the D (6 bases). The CDR3 contains 15 residues. CDR1 and CDR2 (germline): LNHDA, SQIVND (reference sequence). The V end lost 2 bases, the J end lost 1 base, and 9 bases lay between the germline ends. CDR3: CASSITGVSYNEQFF. The CDR3 coding sequence is TGTGCCAGTAGTATAACGGGGGTGTCCTACAATGAGCAGTTCTTC.

This clone was seen just once. This chain joins TRBV30 and TRBJ1-5, with a possible D match to TRBD1 (5 bases). Trimming shortened V by 0 bases and J by 4 bases, and 16 bases separated the two germline ends. The CDR3 is 16 residues long. CDR1 GTSNPN and CDR2 SVGIG come from the germline V gene (reference sequence). The CDR3 nucleotides are TGTGCCTGGAGTGTACGGGGTGGGGGAATTAATCAGCCCCAGCATTTT. Its translation is CAWSVRGGGINQPQHF. Complete variable domain (other parts from reference TRBV30 and TRBJ1-5): SQTIHQWPATLVQPVGSPLSLECTVEGTSNPNLYWYRQAAGRGLQLLFYSVGIGQISSEVPQNLSASRPQDRQFILSSKKLLLSDSGFYLCAWSVRGGGINQPQHFGDGTRLSIL.

The table lists this clone with a count of one. V and J are TRBV19 and TRBJ2-3; 12 bases map to TRBD2. V shed 5 bases and J 2 bases; nucleotides not matched to a gene: 5. Germline loops: CDR1 LNHDA, CDR2 SQIVND (reference sequence). CDR3 size: 16 residues. DNA for the CDR3: TGTGCCAGTAGTCTTCTAGCGGGGGGGTCCACAGATACGCAGTATTTT. Protein sequence: CASSLLAGGSTDTQYF.

The V gene is TRBV5-1, the J gene TRBJ1-1; TRBD1 might be the D (6 bases). This CDR3 contains 16 residues. Germline CDR1 reads SGHRS; CDR2 reads YFSETQ. V shed 4 bases and J shed 0 bases, with 16 bases lying between them. CDR3 region: CASSPAAGVMNTEAFF. CDR3 sequence (DNA): TGCGCCAGCAGCCCGGCTGCAGGGGTTATGAACACTGAAGCTTTCTTT.

CDR3 protein: CASSLRQENTEAFF. The CDR3 DNA is TGTGCCAGCAGCTTGCGACAGGAGAACACTGAAGCTTTCTTT. The J gene is TRBJ1-1, the V gene TRBV5-5; D perhaps matches TRBD1 (6 bases). CDR3 length: 14 residues. The ends were cut back, 1 base at V and 1 base at J, with 8 bases in the middle. Germline loops: CDR1 SGHKS, CDR2 YYEKEE (reference sequence).

The chain recombines TRBV7-9 with TRBJ2-2; 10 bases are a match to TRBD2. The V and J ends lost 8 bases and 5 bases, in that order; junction bases with no gene match: 11. The germline CDR1 and CDR2 sequences are SEHNR and FQNEAQ (reference sequence). The CDR3 covers 16 residues. The CDR3 sequence is CASRSPSGGRTGELFF. The CDR3 DNA sequence: TGTGCCAGCCGATCCCCTAGCGGGGGTCGGACCGGGGAGCTGTTTTTT.

This clone has only one observation. This rearrangement joins TRBV5-1 to TRBJ2-3, with D perhaps matching TRBD1 or TRBD2 (5 bases each). The ends were cut back, 4 bases at V and 5 bases at J, with 14 bases in the middle. Germline CDR1 and CDR2: SGHRS and YFSETQ. CDR3 length: 14 amino acids. CDR3 DNA sequence: TGCGCCAGCAGCCCCGGGACGTTGGGAGATACGCAGTATTTT. Translating gives CASSPGTLGDTQYF.

V usage is TRBV6-5 and J usage is TRBJ2-5, with TRBD1 matching 8 bases. This CDR3 region has 16 residues. Per germline, CDR1 MNHEY and CDR2 SVGAGI. With V trimmed by 0 bases and J by 7 bases, 10 bases remained unmatched. CDR3 DNA sequence: TGTGCCAGCAGTTACTCCAAACCGGGACAGGACGGGACCCAGTACTTC. Its translation is CASSYSKPGQDGTQYF.

This chain joins TRBV6-1 and TRBJ1-3; no clear D. CDR3 length equals 13 residues. Trimming shortened V by 3 bases and J by 0 bases, and 3 bases separated the two germline ends. CDR1 MNHNS and CDR2 SASEGT come from the germline V gene. The DNA of the CDR3 is TGTGCCAGCAGTGAGGGCTCTGGAAACACCATATATTTT. Translation gives CASSEGSGNTIYF.

CDR3 region: CASSYSEGPLHF. CDR3 bases: TGTGCCAGCAGTTACTCGGAAGGGCCCCTCCACTTT. The chain links TRBV6-5 to TRBJ1-6; D gene ambiguous. In germline, CDR1 is MNHEY, CDR2 SVGAGI. This CDR3 contains 12 residues. Trimming removed 0 bases at V and 13 bases at J, with 7 bases between.

The chain carries TRBV7-9 and TRBJ1-2; maybe TRBD1 (5 bases). The germline gives CDR1 SEHNR, CDR2 FQNEAQ (reference sequence). The CDR3 covers 15 residues. The V and J ends lost 5 bases and 6 bases respectively, with 19 bases between them. The CDR3 bases are TGTGCCAGCAGCCCTCGACAGCATTTGGTTGATGGCTACACCTTC. Translation: CASSPRQHLVDGYTF.

The chain employs TRBV19 and TRBJ1-1; TRBD1 agrees at 12 bases. The germline V gene has CDR1 LNHDA and CDR2 SQIVND (reference sequence). The J segment lost 1 base and the V segment lost 7 bases, leaving 4 bases of the junction unmatched. The CDR3 loop spans 15 amino acids. CDR3 sequence reads: CASKGQGARNTEAFF. CDR3 DNA: TGTGCCAGTAAGGGACAGGGGGCGAGGAACACTGAAGCTTTCTTT.

J is TRBJ1-4 and V is TRBV5-1, with TRBD1 matching over 8 bases. The V segment lost 4 bases and the J segment 8 bases; nucleotides outside the gene matches: 10. From germline, CDR1 is SGHRS and CDR2 YFSETQ. This CDR3 is built from 15 residues. The chain's CDR3 is CASSVNRGTREKLFF. The CDR3 nucleotides are TGCGCCAGCAGCGTCAACAGGGGGACAAGAGAAAAACTGTTTTTT.

V is TRBV10-3 and J is TRBJ1-6; D is uncertain. Trimming left V 10 bases short and J 7 bases short, with 20 bases between. Germline CDR1 ENHRY, CDR2 SYGVKD. The CDR3 length is 15 residues. The DNA for the CDR3 is TGTGCCACCTCGTCAACGGAGACACTCAATTCACCCCTCCACTTT. It specifies CATSSTETLNSPLHF.